Given below is one TCR beta chain in context. Its antigen is not identified. The sample originates from a study of regulatory and conventional T cells in RAG deficiency. Findings of the study overall: Shannon entropy was markedly lower and Simpson indices higher in RAG-deficient patients than control T-cell subsets. Omenn patients showed >75% Treg-Tconv overlap and shorter CDR3 lengths. Other subsets showed 9 to 10-fold reductions, but Treg unique TCR beta sequences fell 80 to 100-fold in these patients.

This CDR3 region has 17 residues. The germline CDR1 and CDR2 sequences are MDHEN and SYDVKM. The ends were cut back, 6 bases at V and 10 bases at J, with 28 bases in the middle. TCRdb's copy holds only in-frame clones and misses some; the assay was immunoSEQ multiplex PCR. The data contain 20,000 or so clones, 85% to 95% of them singletons. Blood CD4+ CD25-low CD127-high conventional T cells supplied the genomic DNA template. These data were likewise used in another study, on regulatory T cells. From that paper: The PCR used 52 TRBV and 13 TRBJ primers. In patients, unique TRB V-J pairs were restricted and V/J usage skewed, especially in Tregs.

The V gene is TRBV28, the J gene TRBJ2-1; a possible D gene is TRBD1 (5 bases). The sequence was collected from a human donor in good health. Sequencing used CD4+ T cells sorted from blood. The chain's CDR3 is CASRVRSVVAKGYEQFF. For the CDR3, the DNA is TGTGCCAGCAGAGTCCGATCGGTAGTGGCCAAGGGGTACGAGCAGTTCTTC. Complete variable domain (other parts from reference TRBV28 and TRBJ2-1): DVKVTQSSRYLVKRTGEKVFLECVQDMDHENMFWYRQDPGLGLRLIYFSYDVKMKEKGDIPEGYSVSREKKERFSLILESASTNQTSMYLCASRVRSVVAKGYEQFFGPGTRLTVL.